These 2 T cell receptor beta chains share one sample of origin, sequenced in a study of T-cell reconstitution after alpha-beta-depleted transplantation in children. Preparation of the TCRbeta library was carried out with unique molecular identifiers. TCRdb reprocessed the PCR reads via MiXCR and lists one record per CDR3 protein. The data show around 600,000 distinct CDR3 sequences, roughly a tenth seen once. The sample was PBMCs from the stem cell graft donor, taken from the stem cell graft. The receptors stem from a human donor who donated a stem cell graft to a child with acute myeloid leukemia.

V usage is TRBV14 and J usage is TRBJ1-1, with D unresolved. The V end was cut by 1 base, the J end by 5 bases, with 5 bases between. The germline V gene encodes CDR1 SGHDN and CDR2 FVKESK. The CDR3 has 12 residues. CDR3: CASSQVYTEAFF. Written as DNA, the CDR3 is TGTGCCAGCAGCCAAGTTTATACTGAAGCTTTCTTT.

This clonotype was observed at least ten times. The gene calls are TRBV29-1 and TRBJ1-1; TRBD1 aligns across 8 bases. Looked up from germline, CDR1 is SQVTM and CDR2 is ANQGSEA. Trimming at V came to 7 bases and at J to 0 bases, leaving 4 bases not matched to a gene. The CDR3 runs 13 residues. The CDR3 sequence: CSATQGVNTEAFF. CDR3 nucleotide sequence: TGCAGCGCAACACAGGGGGTGAACACTGAAGCTTTCTTT.